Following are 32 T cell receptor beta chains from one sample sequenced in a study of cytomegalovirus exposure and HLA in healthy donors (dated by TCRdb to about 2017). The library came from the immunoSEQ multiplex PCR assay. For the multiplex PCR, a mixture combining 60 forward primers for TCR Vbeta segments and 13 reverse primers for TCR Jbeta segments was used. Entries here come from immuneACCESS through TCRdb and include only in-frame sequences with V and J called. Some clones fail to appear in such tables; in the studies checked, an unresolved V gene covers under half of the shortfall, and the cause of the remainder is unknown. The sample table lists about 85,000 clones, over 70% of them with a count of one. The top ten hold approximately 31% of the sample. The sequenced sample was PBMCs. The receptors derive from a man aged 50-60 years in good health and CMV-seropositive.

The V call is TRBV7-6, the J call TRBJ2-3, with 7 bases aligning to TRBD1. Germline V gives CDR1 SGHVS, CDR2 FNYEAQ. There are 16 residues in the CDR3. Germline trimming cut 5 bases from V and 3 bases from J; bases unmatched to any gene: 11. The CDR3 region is CASSQSVGGLTDTQYF. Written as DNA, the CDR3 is TGTGCCAGCAGCCAAAGTGTAGGGGGCTTGACAGATACGCAGTATTTT.

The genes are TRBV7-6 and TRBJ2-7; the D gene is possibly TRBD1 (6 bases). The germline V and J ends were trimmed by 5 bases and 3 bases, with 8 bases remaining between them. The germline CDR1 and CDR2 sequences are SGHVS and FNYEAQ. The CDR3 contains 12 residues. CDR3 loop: CASSVQGYEQYF. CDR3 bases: TGTGCCAGCAGCGTACAGGGCTACGAGCAGTACTTC.

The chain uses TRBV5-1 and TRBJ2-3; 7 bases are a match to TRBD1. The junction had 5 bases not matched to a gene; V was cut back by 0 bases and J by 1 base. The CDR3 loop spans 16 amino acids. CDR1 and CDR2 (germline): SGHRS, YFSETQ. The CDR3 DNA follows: TGCGCCAGCAGCTTGGAATTAGGGGGCGGCACAGATACGCAGTATTTT. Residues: CASSLELGGGTDTQYF.

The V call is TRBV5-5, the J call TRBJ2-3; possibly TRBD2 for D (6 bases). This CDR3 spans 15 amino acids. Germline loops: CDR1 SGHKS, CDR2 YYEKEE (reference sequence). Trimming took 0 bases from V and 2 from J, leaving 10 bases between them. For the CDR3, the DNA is TGTGCCAGCAGCTTGGGACTAGGGGACACAGATACGCAGTATTTT. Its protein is CASSLGLGDTDTQYF.

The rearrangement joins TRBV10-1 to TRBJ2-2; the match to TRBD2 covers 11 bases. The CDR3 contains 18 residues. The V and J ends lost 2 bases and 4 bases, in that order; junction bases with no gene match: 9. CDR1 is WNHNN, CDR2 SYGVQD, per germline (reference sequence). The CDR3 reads CASSEVSLAGGGTGELFF. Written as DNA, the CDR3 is TGCGCCAGCAGTGAGGTTTCCCTAGCGGGAGGTGGCACCGGGGAGCTGTTTTTT.

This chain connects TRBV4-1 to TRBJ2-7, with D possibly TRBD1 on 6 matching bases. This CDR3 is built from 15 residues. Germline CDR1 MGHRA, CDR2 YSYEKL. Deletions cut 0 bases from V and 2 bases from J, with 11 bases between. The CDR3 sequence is CASSQEGQGTYEQYF. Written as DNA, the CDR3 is TGCGCCAGCAGCCAAGAAGGCCAGGGGACCTACGAGCAGTACTTC.

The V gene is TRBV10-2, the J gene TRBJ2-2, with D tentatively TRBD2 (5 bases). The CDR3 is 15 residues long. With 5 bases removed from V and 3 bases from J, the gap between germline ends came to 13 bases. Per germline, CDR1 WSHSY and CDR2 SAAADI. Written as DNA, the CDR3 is TGCGCCAGCAGTCTCGCTAGCAGGTACACCGGGGAGCTGTTTTTT. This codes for CASSLASRYTGELFF.

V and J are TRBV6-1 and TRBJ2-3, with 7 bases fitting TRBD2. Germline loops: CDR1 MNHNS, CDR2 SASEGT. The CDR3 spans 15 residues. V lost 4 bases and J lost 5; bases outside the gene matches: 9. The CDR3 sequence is CASSVTAGVRDTQYF. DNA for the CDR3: TGTGCCAGCAGTGTCACGGCGGGAGTTAGAGATACGCAGTATTTT.

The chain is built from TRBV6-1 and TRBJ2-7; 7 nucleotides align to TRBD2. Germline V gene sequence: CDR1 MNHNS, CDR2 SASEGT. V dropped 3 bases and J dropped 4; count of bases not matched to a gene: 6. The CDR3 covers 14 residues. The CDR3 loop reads CASSDTGGGYEQYF. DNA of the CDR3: TGTGCCAGCAGTGATACGGGAGGCGGGTACGAGCAGTACTTC.

The CDR3 region has the DNA TGTGCCAGCAGTTACTCGACGGGGGTCTCTGGAAACACCATATATTTT. Encoded protein: CASSYSTGVSGNTIYF. The V and J genes are TRBV6-5 and TRBJ1-3, with D possibly being TRBD1 (5 bases). The CDR3 runs 16 residues. Trimming removed 0 bases at V and 0 bases at J, with 9 bases between. Germline CDR1 and CDR2: MNHEY and SVGAGI.

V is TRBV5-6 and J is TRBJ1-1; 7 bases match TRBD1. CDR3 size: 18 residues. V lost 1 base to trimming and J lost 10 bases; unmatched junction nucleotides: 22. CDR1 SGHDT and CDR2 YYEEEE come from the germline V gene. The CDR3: CASSLSLFGVGTAGGAFF. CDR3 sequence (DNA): TGTGCCAGCAGCTTGTCTTTGTTTGGCGTCGGGACAGCAGGTGGAGCTTTCTTT.

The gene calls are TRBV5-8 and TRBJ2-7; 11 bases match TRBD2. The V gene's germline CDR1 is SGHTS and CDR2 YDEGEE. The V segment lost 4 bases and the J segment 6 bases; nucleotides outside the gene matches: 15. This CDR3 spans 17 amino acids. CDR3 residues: CASSVQLGLAGGVEQYF. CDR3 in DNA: TGTGCCAGCAGCGTTCAACTAGGGCTAGCGGGAGGCGTCGAGCAGTACTTC.

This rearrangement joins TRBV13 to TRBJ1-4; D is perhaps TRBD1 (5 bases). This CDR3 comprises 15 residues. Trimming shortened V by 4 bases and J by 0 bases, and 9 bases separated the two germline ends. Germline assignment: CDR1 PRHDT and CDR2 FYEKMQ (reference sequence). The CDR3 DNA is TGTGCCAGCAGCTCAGACAGTGCAACTAATGAAAAACTGTTTTTT. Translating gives CASSSDSATNEKLFF.

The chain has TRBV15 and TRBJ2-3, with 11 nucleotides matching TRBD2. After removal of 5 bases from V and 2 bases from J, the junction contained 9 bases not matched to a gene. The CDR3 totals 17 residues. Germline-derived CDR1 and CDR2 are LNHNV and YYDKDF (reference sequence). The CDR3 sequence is CATSPGSSGRFTDTQYF. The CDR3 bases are TGTGCCACCAGCCCGGGGTCTAGCGGGAGGTTCACAGATACGCAGTATTTT.

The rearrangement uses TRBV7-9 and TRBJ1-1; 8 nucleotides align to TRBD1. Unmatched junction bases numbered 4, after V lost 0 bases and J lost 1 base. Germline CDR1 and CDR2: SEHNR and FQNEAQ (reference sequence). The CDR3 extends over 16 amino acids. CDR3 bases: TGTGCCAGCAGCTTAGCGCGGGGGACAGGGAACACTGAAGCTTTCTTT. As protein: CASSLARGTGNTEAFF.

The CDR3 reads CASSLAGAGASLGGYTF. The CDR3 DNA is TGTGCCAGCAGCTTAGCGGGGGCAGGGGCGTCGCTTGGTGGCTACACCTTC. The chain has TRBV7-9 and TRBJ1-2; D possibly corresponds to TRBD1 (6 bases). CDR1 is SEHNR, CDR2 FQNEAQ, per germline (reference sequence). V was clipped by 0 bases and J by 7 bases, with 21 bases between them. There are 17 residues in the CDR3. The full variable domain, in which reference TRBV7-9 and TRBJ1-2 provide the parts outside the CDR3, is DTGVSQNPRHKITKRGQNVTFRCDPISEHNRLYWYRQTLGQGPEFLTYFQNEAQLEKSRLLSDRFSAERPKGSFSTLEIQRTEQGDSAMYLCASSLAGAGASLGGYTFGSGTRLTVV.

The CDR3 here is CASSVASTSYNEQFF. In DNA, the CDR3 is TGTGCCAGCAGCGTAGCCAGTACCTCCTACAATGAGCAGTTCTTC. V is TRBV9 and J is TRBJ2-1, with no clear D. With 0 bases removed from V and 0 bases from J, the gap between germline ends came to 7 bases. This CDR3 has 15 residues. Germline CDR1 reads SGDLS; CDR2 reads YYNGEE.

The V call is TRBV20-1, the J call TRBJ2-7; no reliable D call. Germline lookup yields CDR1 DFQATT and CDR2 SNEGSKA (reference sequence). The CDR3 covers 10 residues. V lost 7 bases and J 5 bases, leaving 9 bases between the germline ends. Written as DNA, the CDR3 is TGCAGTGTTGCTAGGAACGAGCAGTACTTC. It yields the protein CSVARNEQYF.

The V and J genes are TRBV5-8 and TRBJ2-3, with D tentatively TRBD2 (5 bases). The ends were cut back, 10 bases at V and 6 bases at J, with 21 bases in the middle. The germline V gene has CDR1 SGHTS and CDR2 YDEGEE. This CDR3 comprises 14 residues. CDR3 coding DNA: TGTGCCGGATGGGCGGCGGGTAAAGGGGATACGCAGTATTTT. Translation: CAGWAAGKGDTQYF.

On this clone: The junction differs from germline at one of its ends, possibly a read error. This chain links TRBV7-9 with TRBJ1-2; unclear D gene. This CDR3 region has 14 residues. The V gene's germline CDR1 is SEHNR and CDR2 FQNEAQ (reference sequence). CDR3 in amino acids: CSSSLAQPRDGYTF. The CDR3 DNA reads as TGTTCCAGCAGCTTAGCACAGCCAAGAGACGGCTACACCTTC.

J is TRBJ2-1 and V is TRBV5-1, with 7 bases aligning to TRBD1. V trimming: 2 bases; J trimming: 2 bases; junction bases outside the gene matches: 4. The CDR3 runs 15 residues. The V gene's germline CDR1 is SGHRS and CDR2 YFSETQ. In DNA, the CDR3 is TGCGCCAGCAGCTTAGGGCAGGGGGCCTACAATGAGCAGTTCTTC. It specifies CASSLGQGAYNEQFF.

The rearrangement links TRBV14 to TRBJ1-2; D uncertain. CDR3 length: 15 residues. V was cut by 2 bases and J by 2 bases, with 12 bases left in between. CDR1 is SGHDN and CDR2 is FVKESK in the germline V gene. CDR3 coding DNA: TGTGCCAGCAGCCAACAGGTCCAGACCAACTATGGCTACACCTTC. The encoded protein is CASSQQVQTNYGYTF.

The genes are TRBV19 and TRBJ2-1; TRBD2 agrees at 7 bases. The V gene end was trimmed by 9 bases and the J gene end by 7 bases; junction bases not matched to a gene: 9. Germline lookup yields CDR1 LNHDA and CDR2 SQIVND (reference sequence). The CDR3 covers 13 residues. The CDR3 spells CASSSGPENEQFF. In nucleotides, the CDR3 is TGTGCCAGCTCTAGCGGTCCGGAAAATGAGCAGTTCTTC. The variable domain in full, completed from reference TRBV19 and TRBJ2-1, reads DGGITQSPKYLFRKEGQNVTLSCEQNLNHDAMYWYRQDPGQGLRLIYYSQIVNDFQKGDIAEGYSVSREKKESFPLTVTSAQKNPTAFYLCASSSGPENEQFFGPGTRLTVL.

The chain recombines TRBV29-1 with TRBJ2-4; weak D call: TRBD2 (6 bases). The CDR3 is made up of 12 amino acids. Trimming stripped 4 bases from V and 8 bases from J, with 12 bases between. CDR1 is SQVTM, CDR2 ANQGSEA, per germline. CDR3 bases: TGCAGCGTTGTTACGGCTAGCGACATTCAGTACTTC. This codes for CSVVTASDIQYF. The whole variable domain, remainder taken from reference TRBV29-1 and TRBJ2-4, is SAVISQKPSRDICQRGTSLTIQCQVDSQVTMMFWYRQQPGQSLTLIATANQGSEATYESGFVIDKFPISRPNLTFSTLTVSNMSPEDSSIYLCSVVTASDIQYFGAGTRLSVL.

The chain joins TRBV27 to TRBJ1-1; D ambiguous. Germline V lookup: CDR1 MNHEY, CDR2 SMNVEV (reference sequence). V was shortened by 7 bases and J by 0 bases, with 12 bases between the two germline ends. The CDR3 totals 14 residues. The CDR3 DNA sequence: TGTGCCAGCATTCGGCGGCCCATGAACACTGAAGCTTTCTTT. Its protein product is CASIRRPMNTEAFF.

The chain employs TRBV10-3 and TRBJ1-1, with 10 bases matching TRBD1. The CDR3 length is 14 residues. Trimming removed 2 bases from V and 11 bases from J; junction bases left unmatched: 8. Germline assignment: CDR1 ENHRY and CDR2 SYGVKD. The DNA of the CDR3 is TGTGCCATCAGTGAGGCTGACAGGGGGCTATGGGCTTTCTTT. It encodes CAISEADRGLWAFF.

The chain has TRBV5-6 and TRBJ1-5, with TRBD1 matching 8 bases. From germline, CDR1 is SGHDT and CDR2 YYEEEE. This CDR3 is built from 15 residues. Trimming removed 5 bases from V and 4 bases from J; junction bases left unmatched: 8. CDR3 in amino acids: CASRRGQGLNQPQHF. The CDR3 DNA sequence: TGTGCCAGCAGACGAGGACAGGGCTTGAATCAGCCCCAGCATTTT.

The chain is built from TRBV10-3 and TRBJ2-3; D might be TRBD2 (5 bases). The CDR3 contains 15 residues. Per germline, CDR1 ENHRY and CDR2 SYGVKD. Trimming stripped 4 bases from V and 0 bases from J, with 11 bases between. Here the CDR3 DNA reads TGTGCCATCAGTGTCAGACTAACTAGCACAGATACGCAGTATTTT. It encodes CAISVRLTSTDTQYF.

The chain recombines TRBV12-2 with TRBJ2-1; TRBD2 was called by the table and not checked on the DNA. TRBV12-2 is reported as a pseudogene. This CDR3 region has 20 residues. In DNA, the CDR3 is TGTGCAAGTCGCTTAGCGGGGGAAGAACTAGCGGGAGTTCCCTACAATGAGCAGTTCTTC. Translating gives CASRLAGEELAGVPYNEQFF.

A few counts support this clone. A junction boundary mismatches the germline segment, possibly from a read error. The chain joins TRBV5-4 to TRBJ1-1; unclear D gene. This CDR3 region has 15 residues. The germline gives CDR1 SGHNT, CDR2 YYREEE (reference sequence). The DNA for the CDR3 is TGCGCCAGCAGCCTTGTACAGAATGGAAACACTGAAGCTTTCTTT. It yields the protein CASSLVQNGNTEAFF.

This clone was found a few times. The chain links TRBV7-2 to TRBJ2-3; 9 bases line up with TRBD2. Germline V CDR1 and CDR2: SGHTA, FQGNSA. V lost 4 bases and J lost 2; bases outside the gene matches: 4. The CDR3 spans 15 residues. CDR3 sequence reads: CASSSLAGDTDTQYF. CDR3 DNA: TGTGCCAGCAGCTCGTTAGCGGGAGACACAGATACGCAGTATTTT. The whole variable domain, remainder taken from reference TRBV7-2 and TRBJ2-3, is GAGVSQSPSNKVTEKGKDVELRCDPISGHTALYWYRQSLGQGLEFLIYFQGNSAPDKSGLPSDRFSAERTGGSVSTLTIQRTQQEDSAVYLCASSSLAGDTDTQYFGPGTRLTVL.

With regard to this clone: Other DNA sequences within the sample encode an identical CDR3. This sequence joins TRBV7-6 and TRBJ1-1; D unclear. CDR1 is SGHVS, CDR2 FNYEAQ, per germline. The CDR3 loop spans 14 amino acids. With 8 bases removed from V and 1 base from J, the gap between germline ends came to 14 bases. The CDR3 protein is CASLGQVGNTEAFF. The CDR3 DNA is TGTGCCAGCCTGGGCCAGGTTGGGAACACTGAAGCTTTCTTT.